A single sample gave rise to the 25 T cell receptor beta chains below, sequenced in a study of cytomegalovirus exposure and HLA in healthy donors. 60 Vbeta and 13 Jbeta primers were used in PCR. Repertoires were generated with immunoSEQ multiplex PCR, while TCRdb's copy carries only in-frame clones and drops some. The table records 140,000 to 150,000 clones, 75% of them present only once. The sample consisted of PBMCs. Receptors originate from a man younger than 45 in good health and CMV-seronegative.

This clone was seen just once. The rearrangement links TRBV9 to TRBJ1-1; D remains ambiguous. With 4 bases removed from V and 2 bases from J, the gap between germline ends came to 12 bases. This CDR3 region has 14 residues. Germline V CDR1 and CDR2: SGDLS, YYNGEE. CDR3 DNA sequence: TGTGCCAGCAGCCCTAGCCCGGGAAACACTGAAGCTTTCTTT. This translates into CASSPSPGNTEAFF. Using reference TRBV9 and TRBJ1-1 for the parts outside the CDR3, the full variable domain is DSGVTQTPKHLITATGQRVTLRCSPRSGDLSVYWYQQSLDQGLQFLIQYYNGEERAKGNILERFSAQQFPDLHSELNLSSLELGDSALYFCASSPSPGNTEAFFGQGTRLTVV.

The chain links TRBV14 to TRBJ1-1; 9 nucleotides line up with TRBD1. With V trimmed by 0 bases and J by 1 base, 3 bases remained unmatched. The CDR3 spans 16 residues. CDR1 and CDR2 from the germline V gene are SGHDN and FVKESK. The CDR3 DNA is TGTGCCAGCAGCCAAGAACAGGGGGCGGCGAACACTGAAGCTTTCTTT. Translation gives CASSQEQGAANTEAFF.

The table lists this clone with a few counts. The rearrangement uses TRBV29-1 and TRBJ2-7; TRBD1 might be the D (6 bases). V lost 6 bases to trimming and J lost 5 bases, with 17 bases between them. The CDR3 runs to 13 residues. Germline lookup yields CDR1 SQVTM and CDR2 ANQGSEA. The DNA for the CDR3 is TGCAGCGTAACCGGGACAAACGGAGACGAGCAGTACTTC. Translated, it gives CSVTGTNGDEQYF.

The chain carries TRBV27 and TRBJ1-1; 7 nucleotides agree with TRBD1. CDR1 and CDR2 (germline): MNHEY, SMNVEV (reference sequence). V lost 3 bases and J lost 1; bases outside the gene matches: 5. The CDR3 runs to 15 residues. CDR3 nucleotide sequence: TGTGCCAGCAGTTTCCTAGGGGGCGCGAACACTGAAGCTTTCTTT. Encoded protein: CASSFLGGANTEAFF.

V usage is TRBV9 and J usage is TRBJ1-3, with TRBD1 identical over 7 bases. CDR3 length: 19 residues. Germline V gene data show CDR1 as SGDLS and CDR2 as YYNGEE. V gave up 0 bases and J gave up 2 bases; unmatched junction bases: 14. The CDR3 spells CASSVAPTATGQPGNTIYF. CDR3 DNA: TGTGCCAGCAGCGTAGCCCCAACCGCCACGGGACAGCCTGGAAACACCATATATTTT.

This chain links TRBV19 with TRBJ1-5, with a tentative D call TRBD1 (6 bases). CDR1 LNHDA and CDR2 SQIVND come from the germline V gene (reference sequence). V dropped 5 bases and J dropped 4 bases, with 15 bases sitting between them. The length of the CDR3 is 15 residues. CDR3 region: CASSSSARGNQPQHF. CDR3 DNA sequence: TGTGCCAGTAGTTCGTCGGCCAGGGGTAATCAGCCCCAGCATTTT.

The gene calls are TRBV2 and TRBJ2-3; 10 bases align to TRBD1. The CDR3 runs to 15 residues. Trimming took 6 bases from V and 0 from J; bases not matched to a gene: 3. The germline V gene has CDR1 SNHLY and CDR2 FYNNEI. The CDR3 protein is CASSDRGQSTDTQYF. The CDR3 DNA is TGTGCCAGCAGCGACAGGGGGCAAAGCACAGATACGCAGTATTTT.

V usage is TRBV7-2 and J usage is TRBJ1-3, with D perhaps matching TRBD1 (5 bases). CDR1 SGHTA and CDR2 FQGNSA come from the germline V gene. The CDR3 contains 16 residues. V was shortened by 1 base and J by 4 bases, with 14 bases between the two germline ends. The CDR3 reads CASSLVGGLSGNTIYF. The DNA of the CDR3 is TGTGCCAGCAGCTTAGTGGGGGGTTTGTCAGGAAACACCATATATTTT.

The rearrangement joins TRBV18 to TRBJ1-5; D may be TRBD1 (6 bases). The germline V gene has CDR1 KGHSH and CDR2 LQKENI. This CDR3 is built from 15 residues. The V end was cut by 3 bases, the J end by 4 bases, with 13 bases between. The chain's CDR3 is CASSPDSNRNQPQHF. Written as DNA, the CDR3 is TGTGCCAGCTCACCGGACAGTAATAGGAATCAGCCCCAGCATTTT.

This clone was detected only a few times. The rearrangement uses TRBV15 and TRBJ1-1; the match to TRBD1 covers 8 bases. V lost 3 bases, J lost 6 bases, and 9 bases stayed unmatched. CDR1 is LNHNV, CDR2 YYDKDF, per germline (reference sequence). The CDR3 consists of 15 residues. CDR3: CATSRKATGVAEAFF. The CDR3 nucleotides are TGTGCCACCAGCAGGAAAGCGACAGGGGTAGCTGAAGCTTTCTTT. The full variable domain, in which reference TRBV15 and TRBJ1-1 provide the parts outside the CDR3, is DAMVIQNPRYQVTQFGKPVTLSCSQTLNHNVMYWYQQKSSQAPKLLFHYYDKDFNNEADTPDNFQSRRPNTSFCFLDIRSPGLGDTAMYLCATSRKATGVAEAFFGQGTRLTVV.

The chain employs TRBV10-1 and TRBJ2-7, with 8 bases aligning to TRBD1. Germline lookup yields CDR1 WNHNN and CDR2 SYGVQD (reference sequence). The CDR3 has 15 amino acids. Unmatched junction bases numbered 7, after V lost 6 bases and J lost 0 bases. The CDR3 sequence is CASRSDRESSYEQYF. Here the CDR3 DNA reads TGCGCCAGCAGATCGGACAGGGAGAGCTCCTACGAGCAGTACTTC.

The chain joins TRBV6-1 to TRBJ2-5, with TRBD2 matching over 12 bases. Germline values: CDR1 MNHNS, CDR2 SASEGT. CDR3 length: 15 residues. The V gene end was trimmed by 3 bases and the J gene end by 3 bases; junction bases not matched to a gene: 2. The CDR3 loop is CASSDASGGEETQYF. In nucleotides, the CDR3 is TGTGCCAGCAGTGACGCTAGCGGGGGGGAAGAGACCCAGTACTTC.

The gene calls are TRBV6-1 and TRBJ1-5, with D possibly being TRBD1 (6 bases). Germline V gene data show CDR1 as MNHNS and CDR2 as SASEGT. The CDR3 is 14 residues long. Trimming shortened V by 5 bases and J by 4 bases, and 12 bases separated the two germline ends. The CDR3 loop reads CASSSRGGNQPQHF. The CDR3, as DNA: TGTGCCAGCAGTTCGAGGGGGGGTAATCAGCCCCAGCATTTT.

The chain has TRBV5-1 and TRBJ2-1, with D maybe TRBD2 (6 bases). The CDR3 extends over 14 amino acids. CDR1 and CDR2 from the germline V gene are SGHRS and YFSETQ. Trimming cost V 5 bases and J 4 bases, with 13 bases left between them. CDR3 coding DNA: TGCGCCAGCAGACTTGGGGGAGGTTACAATGAGCAGTTCTTC. Translated: CASRLGGGYNEQFF.

Concerning this clone: One end of the junction fails to match germline, which may point to a read error. Additional DNA sequences in this sample encode the identical CDR3. The chain carries TRBV29-1 and TRBJ2-1, with TRBD2 matching 8 bases. CDR3 length: 16 amino acids. Germline values: CDR1 SQVTM, CDR2 ANQGSEA. The CDR3 bases are TGCAGCGTCGAAGAGGTGGCCAGCGGGGGCTACAATGAGCAGTTCTTC. It is translated as CSVEEVASGGYNEQFF.

On this clone: It is likely a read error, because the conserved phenylalanine at the end of the CDR3 is missing. CDR3 sequence (DNA): TGCGCCAGCGTGAACCGGGCAGGGGCGAACACTGAAGCTTTCCTT. Its protein is CASVNRAGANTEAFL. The chain carries TRBV4-1 and TRBJ1-1; possible D gene TRBD1, 6 bases. The V and J ends lost 8 bases and 1 base respectively, with 17 bases between them. The germline V gene encodes CDR1 MGHRA and CDR2 YSYEKL. This CDR3 is 15 amino acids long.

The chain joins TRBV11-2 to TRBJ2-2; possible D gene TRBD1, 6 bases. This CDR3 region has 16 residues. The germline gives CDR1 SGHAT, CDR2 FQNNGV. Trimming removed 6 bases at V and 2 bases at J, with 16 bases between. The CDR3 reads CASSLRGTTNTGELFF. CDR3 nucleotides: TGTGCCAGCAGTCTGAGGGGGACGACCAACACCGGGGAGCTGTTTTTT.

The chain has TRBV5-1 and TRBJ2-3, with TRBD2 identical over 15 bases. CDR1 is SGHRS and CDR2 is YFSETQ in the germline V gene. V lost 4 bases to trimming and J lost 1 base; unmatched junction nucleotides: 7. The length of the CDR3 is 18 residues. Here the CDR3 reads CASSQGLAGGRGTDTQYF. CDR3 nucleotides: TGCGCCAGCAGCCAAGGACTAGCGGGGGGGCGGGGCACAGATACGCAGTATTTT.

This chain uses TRBV28 with TRBJ2-2; 12 bases are a match to TRBD2. The trim removed 8 bases at V and 7 bases at J, leaving 17 bases unmatched. The CDR3 spans 18 residues. Per germline, CDR1 MDHEN and CDR2 SYDVKM. This chain's CDR3 is CASQPILAGGPASGELFF. DNA of the CDR3: TGTGCCAGCCAGCCCATCCTAGCGGGAGGGCCGGCGAGCGGGGAGCTGTTTTTT.

In regard to this clone: Compared with germline, one end of the junction differs, possibly owing to a read error. The gene calls are TRBV7-9 and TRBJ2-1; D is perhaps TRBD1 (5 bases). The CDR3 is made up of 13 amino acids. Germline CDR1 is SEHNR and CDR2 is FQNEAQ (reference sequence). In nucleotides, the CDR3 is TGTTCCAGCAGCTCCCCGGACGAAAGGGGCAAGTTCTTC. It is translated as CSSSSPDERGKFF.

The genes are TRBV6-7 and TRBJ2-5; D perhaps matches TRBD1 (6 bases). Judging by the DNA end, TRBJ2-7 fits better; the J call may be wrong. TRBV6-7 is an ORF for which the function is uncertain. The CDR3 contains 11 residues. The CDR3 is CASRGAYEQYF. The CDR3 DNA follows: TGTGCCAGCAGGGGGGCATACGAGCAGTACTTC.

This clone was counted once. The V gene is TRBV18, the J gene TRBJ1-1; 8 bases align to TRBD1. Germline CDR1 is KGHSH and CDR2 is LQKENI. CDR3 length: 14 amino acids. J gave up 7 bases and V 3 bases, and 7 bases lay outside the gene matches. CDR3 protein: CASSPSQGANEAFF. The DNA of the CDR3 is TGTGCCAGCTCACCCTCCCAGGGGGCAAATGAAGCTTTCTTT.

The J gene is TRBJ1-5, the V gene TRBV9, with D hard to call. The V and J ends lost 3 bases and 4 bases respectively, with 11 bases between them. Germline CDR1 is SGDLS and CDR2 is YYNGEE. CDR3 length: 14 amino acids. CDR3 amino acids: CASSAIGRNQPQHF. The CDR3 nucleotides are TGTGCCAGCAGCGCCATCGGGAGGAATCAGCCCCAGCATTTT.

V gene TRBV27 combines with J gene TRBJ2-5; 10 bases map to TRBD2. Losses at the gene ends were 8 bases for V and 5 bases for J; bases not matched to a gene: 11. This CDR3 has 15 residues. The V gene's germline CDR1 is MNHEY and CDR2 SMNVEV (reference sequence). Written as DNA, the CDR3 is TGTGCCAGCCGGCAGCGGGAGGGCCTCGGGGAGACCCAGTACTTC. Protein: CASRQREGLGETQYF.

This clone has only one observation. This chain joins TRBV18 and TRBJ1-2, with 8 positions matching TRBD1. Germline CDR1 and CDR2: KGHSH and LQKENI. CDR3 length: 14 amino acids. The ends lost 3 bases at V and 4 bases at J; junction bases unmatched: 4. In DNA, the CDR3 is TGTGCCAGCTCACCGGACAGGGAAATCTATGGCTACACCTTC. This sequence encodes CASSPDREIYGYTF.